This TCR beta chain was captured by sequencing in a study of siplizumab effects on memory and regulatory T cells (dated by TCRdb to the late 2010s). In the study overall: Paired mixed lymphocyte reactions were run with siplizumab at approximately 1 ug/mL and without drug, across several responder-stimulator pairs. The study examined how the anti-CD2 antibody siplizumab affects alloreactive T-cell subsets in allogeneic mixed lymphocyte reactions built from human PBMCs. Broader findings and caveats from the paper: The suppressive function of proliferating Tregs from siplizumab cultures was not functionally confirmed. Among mappable alloreactive CD4+ clones, the Treg-derived fraction averaged approximately 63% with siplizumab versus 26.9% in control reactions. Because sequences at frequencies below about 10^-5 were poorly captured, only a minor fraction of alloreactive clones could be mapped back to unstimulated subsets. Roughly 75-97% of proliferating CD4+ or CD8+ clones could not be assigned a naive or memory phenotype. The cumulative frequency of alloreactive sequences that could be traced back to unstimulated CD4+ memory T cells was significantly reduced by siplizumab. Compared with memory T cells, unstimulated naive T cells appeared more diverse, and naive cells seemed to make a substantial contribution to the alloresponse.

The method was the immunoSEQ multiplex PCR assay. Each sample had about 10^5 TCR templates assayed by the deep sequencing platform. Genomic DNA extracted from sorted T cells was the material used for TCRbeta CDR3 sequencing. The paper's data handling went like this. The R programming language was used for clonal analysis of TCRbeta CDR3 data. Unstimulated samples were compared with post-reaction CFSE-low samples to define alloreactive CD4+ and CD8+ clones. Alloreactive CD4+ clones were assigned to regulatory or non-regulatory origin by matching sequences to sorted unstimulated Treg and non-Treg repertoires. Held by TCRdb, this immuneACCESS table contains in-frame sequences only and omits some clones. Under half of the omission traces to an unresolved V gene where checked; the cause of the rest is unknown. V and J calls and clone size follow that table, whereas D and trimming were derived from the DNA. The sample table lists 15,000 or so clones, less than 55% of them with a count of one. Around 7.8% of the sample comes from the top ten.

Relative to germline, V is missing 4 bases and J is missing 9 bases, with 1 base of the junction outside any gene match. CDR1 is given as SNHLY and CDR2 as FYNNEI, both from the germline V gene. Including cysteine and phenylalanine, the CDR3 has 11 amino acids. Only CDR3 DNA remains: 33 bases, in frame from the first base. Mixed lymphocyte reaction cells were cocultured at 37°C for about 6 days. Responder PBMCs were labelled with CFSE, stimulator PBMCs were labelled with Violet Dye, and the two were mixed at a 1:1 ratio. Sorted unstimulated T cells and proliferating T cells recovered from mixed lymphocyte reactions underwent TCRbeta CDR3 sequencing. Fresh whole blood from approximately ten HLA-typed healthy donors was used to isolate PBMCs. Proliferating CFSE-low responder T cells were FACS-sorted after the mixed lymphocyte reaction for TCR sequencing. About this clone itself: Its antigen specificity is not known. Per-nucleotide qualities are absent, and no much larger clonotype sits a single base away.

Sample: CFSE-low (dividing) CD4+ T cells sorted from an allogeneic mixed lymphocyte reaction. The sequence derives from a human donor in good health; the cells came from an allogeneic mixed lymphocyte reaction. Some clones in this sample may be carry-over from other donors' samples. This receptor chain uses TRBV2 and TRBJ2-5, and 8 junctional nucleotides match TRBD1. The nucleotide sequence reads as follows: TGTGCCAGCAGTGTGGACAGGGCCCAGTACTTC. The encoded protein is CASSVDRAQYF. This CDR3, with the reference TRBV2 and TRBJ2-5 proteins standing in past its ends, gives the full variable domain EPEVTQTPSHQVTQMGQEVILRCVPISNHLYFYWYRQILGQKVEFLVSFYNNEISEKSEIFDDQFSVERPDGSNFTLKIRSTKLEDSAMYFCASSVDRAQYFGPGTRLLVL.